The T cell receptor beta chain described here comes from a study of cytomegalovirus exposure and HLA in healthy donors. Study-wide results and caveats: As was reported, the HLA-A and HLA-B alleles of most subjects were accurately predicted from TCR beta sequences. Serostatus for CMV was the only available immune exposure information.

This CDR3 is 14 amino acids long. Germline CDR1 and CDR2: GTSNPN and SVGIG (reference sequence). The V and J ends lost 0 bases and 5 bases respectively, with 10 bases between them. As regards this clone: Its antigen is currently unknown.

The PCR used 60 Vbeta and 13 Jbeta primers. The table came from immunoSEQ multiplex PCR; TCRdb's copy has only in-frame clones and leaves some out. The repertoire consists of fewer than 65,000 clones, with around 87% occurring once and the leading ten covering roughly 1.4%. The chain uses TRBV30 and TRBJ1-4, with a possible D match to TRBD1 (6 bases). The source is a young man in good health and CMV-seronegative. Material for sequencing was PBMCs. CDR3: CAWSVFQGNEKLFF. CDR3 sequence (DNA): TGTGCCTGGAGTGTCTTCCAGGGGAATGAAAAACTGTTTTTT.